This note documents a single TCR beta chain sequence. The sample has other DNA sequences that encode this CDR3 too. V was clipped by 7 bases and J by 3 bases, with 6 bases between them. This CDR3 comprises 11 residues. Germline loops: CDR1 SNHLY, CDR2 FYNNEI. TCRdb keeps only in-frame clones here, not all; method: immunoSEQ multiplex PCR. This sample yields tens of thousands of clones, of which more than 80% are seen a single time; 15% belongs to the top ten. This sample stems from a study of PD-1 blockade in classical Hodgkin lymphoma. Study-level information: On a schedule of every 2 weeks, patients received nivolumab 3 mg/kg intravenously.

Every patient had relapsed following autologous stem cell transplantation, and cohorts differed in brentuximab vedotin exposure. V usage is TRBV2 and J usage is TRBJ1-1; D unresolved. The receptor was isolated from a human donor with classical Hodgkin lymphoma. Here the sequenced sample was peripheral blood mononuclear cells (PBMCs), taken at baseline. CDR3: CASTLYTEAFF. The CDR3, as DNA: TGTGCCAGCACGTTATACACTGAAGCTTTCTTT.